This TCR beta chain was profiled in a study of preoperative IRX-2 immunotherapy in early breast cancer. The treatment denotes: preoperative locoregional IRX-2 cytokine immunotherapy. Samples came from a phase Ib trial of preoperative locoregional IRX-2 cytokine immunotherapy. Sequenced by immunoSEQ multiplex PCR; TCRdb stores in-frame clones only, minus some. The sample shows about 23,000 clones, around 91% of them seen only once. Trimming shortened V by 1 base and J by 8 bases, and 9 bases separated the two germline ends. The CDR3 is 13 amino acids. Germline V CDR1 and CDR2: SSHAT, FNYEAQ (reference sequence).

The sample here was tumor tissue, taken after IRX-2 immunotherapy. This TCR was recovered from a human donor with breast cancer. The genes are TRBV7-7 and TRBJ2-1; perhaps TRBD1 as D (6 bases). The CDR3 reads CASSLGAGDEQFF. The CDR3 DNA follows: TGTGCCAGCAGCTTAGGGGCAGGGGATGAGCAGTTCTTC.